The 9 T cell receptor beta chains presented below share a single source sample, sequenced in a study of blood T cell repertoires in COVID-19. Here immunoSEQ multiplex PCR was the method, and the copy in TCRdb shows in-frame clones only, minus some. Here the sample spans 14,000 to 15,000 clones, 86% being singletons. Sample: peripheral blood. Receptors originate from a human donor in a cohort sampled during active COVID-19.

This clone occurred once. The chain joins TRBV7-2 to TRBJ2-5; a possible D gene is TRBD1 (5 bases). Germline CDR1 SGHTA, CDR2 FQGNSA. The CDR3 has 15 amino acids. Trimming stripped 0 bases from V and 5 bases from J, with 13 bases between. The CDR3 DNA sequence: TGTGCCAGCAGCTTAGCAGGGGTTGACGGGGAGACCCAGTACTTC. This sequence encodes CASSLAGVDGETQYF.

The chain's CDR3 is CASSPGGNTGELFF. The CDR3 nucleotides are TGTGCCAGCAGTCCAGGGGGCAACACCGGGGAGCTGTTTTTT. This sequence joins TRBV6-6 and TRBJ2-2; 8 nucleotides align to TRBD1. Germline values: CDR1 MNHNY, CDR2 SVGAGI (reference sequence). V gave up 5 bases and J gave up 2 bases; unmatched junction bases: 1. The CDR3 consists of 14 residues.

The J gene is TRBJ1-2, the V gene TRBV7-6; D perhaps matches TRBD1 (6 bases). This CDR3 region has 14 residues. Trimming pared 3 bases from V and 8 bases from J, leaving 16 bases between. Germline V gene lookup returns CDR1 SGHVS and CDR2 FNYEAQ. In DNA form, the CDR3 reads TGTGCCAGCAGCTTCAGTGGGGCAGGGGACGGCTACACCTTC. It encodes CASSFSGAGDGYTF.

The chain employs TRBV4-3 and TRBJ1-5; TRBD1 might be the D (5 bases). The CDR3 contains 14 residues. The germline gives CDR1 LGHNA, CDR2 YSLEER. The V end was cut by 5 bases, the J end by 5 bases, with 13 bases between. The CDR3 here is CASSGRWGDQPQHF. The CDR3 DNA follows: TGCGCCAGCAGCGGACGGTGGGGCGATCAGCCCCAGCATTTT.

The chain combines TRBV5-4 with TRBJ2-3; no clear D gene. CDR1 and CDR2 from the germline V gene are SGHNT and YYREEE (reference sequence). Trimming took 0 bases from V and 2 from J, leaving 7 bases between them. CDR3 length: 14 residues. The CDR3 coding sequence is TGTGCCAGCAGCTTGGCAGCGTTCACAGATACGCAGTATTTT. Translated: CASSLAAFTDTQYF.

The gene calls are TRBV5-1 and TRBJ1-6, with D possibly matching TRBD1 (6 bases). Germline loops: CDR1 SGHRS, CDR2 YFSETQ. CDR3 size: 14 residues. Deletions cut 0 bases from V and 9 bases from J, with 10 bases between. CDR3: CASSLGTVGSPLHF. CDR3 DNA sequence: TGCGCCAGCAGCTTGGGGACAGTCGGTTCACCCCTCCACTTT.

The chain uses TRBV6-1 and TRBJ1-1, with 11 positions matching TRBD1. The CDR3 contains 15 residues. The germline gives CDR1 MNHNS, CDR2 SASEGT. V was pared by 1 base and J by 4 bases, with 2 bases of the junction left unmatched. CDR3 region: CASSEGTGGITEAFF. DNA of the CDR3: TGTGCCAGCAGTGAAGGGACAGGGGGCATCACTGAAGCTTTCTTT.

J is TRBJ1-6 and V is TRBV6-6; possibly TRBD1 for D (6 bases). Trimming cost V 6 bases and J 2 bases, with 11 bases left between them. Germline lookup yields CDR1 MNHNY and CDR2 SVGAGI (reference sequence). The CDR3 contains 15 residues. CDR3: CASSGGGPYNSPLHF. The CDR3 region has the DNA TGTGCCAGCAGCGGGGGGGGGCCCTATAATTCACCCCTCCACTTT.

V usage is TRBV6-2 or TRBV6-3 and J usage is TRBJ2-1; TRBD1 aligns across 8 bases. Germline V gene data show CDR1 as MNHEY and CDR2 as SVGEGT. The J segment lost 8 bases and the V segment lost 5 bases, leaving 14 bases of the junction unmatched. The CDR3 loop spans 16 amino acids. The CDR3 is CASSAPGTGLRDEQFF. As DNA, the CDR3 is TGTGCCAGCAGTGCCCCCGGGACAGGACTTAGGGATGAGCAGTTCTTC.